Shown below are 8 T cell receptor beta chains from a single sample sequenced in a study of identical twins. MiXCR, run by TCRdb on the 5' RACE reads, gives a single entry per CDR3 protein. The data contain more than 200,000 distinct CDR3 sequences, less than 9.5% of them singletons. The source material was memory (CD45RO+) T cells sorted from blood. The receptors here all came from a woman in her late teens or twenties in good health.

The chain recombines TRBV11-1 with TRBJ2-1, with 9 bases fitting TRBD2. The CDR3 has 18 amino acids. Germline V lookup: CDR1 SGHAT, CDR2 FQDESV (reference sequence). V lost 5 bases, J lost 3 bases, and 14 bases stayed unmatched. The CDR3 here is CASSRRPQELAGYNEQFF. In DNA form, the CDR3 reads TGTGCCAGCAGCCGACGACCACAGGAACTAGCGGGCTACAATGAGCAGTTCTTC. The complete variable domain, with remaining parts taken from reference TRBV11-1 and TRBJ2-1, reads EAEVAQSPRYKITEKSQAVAFWCDPISGHATLYWYRQILGQGPELLVQFQDESVVDDSQLPKDRFSAERLKGVDSTLKIQPAELGDSAMYLCASSRRPQELAGYNEQFFGPGTRLTVL.

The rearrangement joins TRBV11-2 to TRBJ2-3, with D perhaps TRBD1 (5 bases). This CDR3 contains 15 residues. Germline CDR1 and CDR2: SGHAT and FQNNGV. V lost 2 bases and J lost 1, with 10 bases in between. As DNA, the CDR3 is TGTGCCAGCAGCTTACAGGGTTTCGGCACAGATACGCAGTATTTT. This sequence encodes CASSLQGFGTDTQYF.

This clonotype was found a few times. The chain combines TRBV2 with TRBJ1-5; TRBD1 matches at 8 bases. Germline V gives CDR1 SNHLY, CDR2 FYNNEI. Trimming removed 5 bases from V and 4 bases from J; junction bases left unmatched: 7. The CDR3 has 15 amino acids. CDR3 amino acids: CASSPGQGWNQPQHF. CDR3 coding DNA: TGTGCCAGCAGTCCCGGACAGGGTTGGAATCAGCCCCAGCATTTT. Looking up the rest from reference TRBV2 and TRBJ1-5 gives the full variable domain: EPEVTQTPSHQVTQMGQEVILRCVPISNHLYFYWYRQILGQKVEFLVSFYNNEISEKSEIFDDQFSVERPDGSNFTLKIRSTKLEDSAMYFCASSPGQGWNQPQHFGDGTRLSIL.

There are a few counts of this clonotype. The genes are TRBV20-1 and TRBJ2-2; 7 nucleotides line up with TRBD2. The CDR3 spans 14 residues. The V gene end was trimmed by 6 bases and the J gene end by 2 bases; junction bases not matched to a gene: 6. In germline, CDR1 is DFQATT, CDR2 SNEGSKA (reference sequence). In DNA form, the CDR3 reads TGCAGTGCCGAGCGGGACCTCAACACCGGGGAGCTGTTTTTT. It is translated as CSAERDLNTGELFF.

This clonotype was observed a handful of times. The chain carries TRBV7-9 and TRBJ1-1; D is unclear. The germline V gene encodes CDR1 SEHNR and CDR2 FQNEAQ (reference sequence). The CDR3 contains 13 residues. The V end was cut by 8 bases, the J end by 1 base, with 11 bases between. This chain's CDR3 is CASLYEGNTEAFF. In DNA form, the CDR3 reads TGTGCCAGCCTCTACGAGGGGAACACTGAAGCTTTCTTT.

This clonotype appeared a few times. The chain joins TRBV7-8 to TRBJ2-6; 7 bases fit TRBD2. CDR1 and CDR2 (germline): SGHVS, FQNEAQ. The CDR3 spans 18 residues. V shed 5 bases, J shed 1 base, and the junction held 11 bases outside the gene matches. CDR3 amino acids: CASSPSLAVISGANVLTF. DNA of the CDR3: TGTGCCAGCAGCCCTAGTCTAGCGGTGATTTCTGGGGCCAACGTCCTGACTTTC. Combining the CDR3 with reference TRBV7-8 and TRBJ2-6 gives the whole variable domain GAGVSQSPRYKVAKRGQDVALRCDPISGHVSLFWYQQALGQGPEFLTYFQNEAQLDKSGLPSDRFFAERPEGSVSTLKIQRTQQEDSAVYLCASSPSLAVISGANVLTFGAGSRLTVL.

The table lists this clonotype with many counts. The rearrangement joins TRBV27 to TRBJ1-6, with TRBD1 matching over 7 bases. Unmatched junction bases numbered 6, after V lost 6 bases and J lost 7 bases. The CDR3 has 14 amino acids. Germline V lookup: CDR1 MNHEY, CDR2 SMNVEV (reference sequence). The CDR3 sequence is CASSPRQGNSPLHF. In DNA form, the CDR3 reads TGTGCCAGCAGCCCACGACAGGGAAATTCACCCCTCCACTTT.

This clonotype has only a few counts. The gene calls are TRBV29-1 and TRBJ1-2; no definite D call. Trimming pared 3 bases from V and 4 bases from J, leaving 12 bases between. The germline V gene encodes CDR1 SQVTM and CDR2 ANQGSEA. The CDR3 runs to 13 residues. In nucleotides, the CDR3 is TGCAGCGTTGAGGCGGGCTTAGGCTATGGCTACACCTTC. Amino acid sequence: CSVEAGLGYGYTF.